The entry below gives a single T cell receptor (beta chain) sequence along with its context. The antigen this receptor binds is unknown. One base away there is no much larger clone; base qualities are not given. These data originate in a study of cytotoxic CD8 clonotypes in ibrutinib-treated CLL (dated by TCRdb to the early 2020s). In the study overall: The cohort included about 15 treatment-naive and some 10 relapsed/refractory patients; some 18 were IGHV unmutated. Partial responses were observed in about 25 patients and complete responses in 2; after a median follow-up of 68 months, remission was maintained in around 14 patients and progression was observed in roughly twelve. Response samples were obtained after a median of roughly 13 months of treatment, with a range of about 6 to 40 months. An average of about 250,000 productive templates and tens of thousands of productive rearrangements was obtained per sample. Of the 70 to 100 people in the trial, 26 had longitudinal samples available. Cryopreserved peripheral blood mononuclear cells were collected before treatment, at response, and at either disease progression or sustained remission. Patients were still on ibrutinib when every remission and progressive disease sample was collected.

The CDR3 holds 13 amino acids from the cysteine to the phenylalanine. Only CDR3 DNA is held: 39 bases, read in frame from base 1. CDR1 and CDR2 were assigned from the germline V gene as MNHNS and SASEGT. Trimming costs V 7 bases and J 3 bases, and their ends lie 13 bases apart. Interpreted using the paper, the time point label stands for: about eleven months on ibrutinib. For TCR beta library preparation, about 2.2 micrograms of genomic DNA were extracted from the cryopreserved PBMCs. Longitudinal blood samples from CLL patients receiving ibrutinib monotherapy were subjected to high-throughput TCR beta sequencing. The patients were enrolled in a single-center, open-label phase 2 trial of ibrutinib monotherapy. Each clonotype received, on average, about 10x coverage in deep resolution sequencing performed on a MiSeq, where the target depth lay between 1 in 1 million and 1 in 200,000 T cells. The immunoSEQ hsTCRB Kit was used to generate the TCR beta libraries. The authors' pipeline ran thus. The data were analyzed with ImmunoSEQ Analyzer and ImmunoSEQ Data Assistant, and V, D and J gene assignments followed IMGT definitions. Clonality, which ranges from 0 to 1, was calculated by subtracting the normalized Shannon entropy of productive rearrangement frequencies from one. Public clonotype analysis was restricted to overrepresented clonotypes comprising at least 0.05% of each patient's repertoire. Some 13 age-matched healthy donor repertoires from immuneACCESS served as clonality controls. TCRdb took over this immuneACCESS table, retaining in-frame rearrangements with V and J assigned. Such tables are incomplete; in checked studies, under half of the missing clones stem from an unresolved V gene, and the remainder is unexplained. V, J and clone size reflect that table, while D and trimming were determined from the DNA. The table for this sample lists tens of thousands of clones; roughly 76% of them were counted only once. The ten largest account for around 13% of the sample.

Findings and caveats that apply to the study as a whole: Baseline clonality exceeded that of age-matched healthy donors and correlated strongly with circulating CD8+ T-cell counts. Public clonotypes were rare and either contracted or stayed stable during treatment, and the rise in clonality at ibrutinib response reflected the expansion of private clonotypes. At ibrutinib response clonality went up, during sustained remission it held steady, and at progression it dropped back toward baseline. Sampling times were not matched between patients in sustained remission and patients whose disease was progressing, and lymph node repertoires were not examined.

The input for sequencing was PBMCs, taken after 12 months of ibrutinib treatment. The chain employs TRBV6-1 and TRBJ2-7; the D region possibly corresponds to TRBD1 (5 bases align). This TCR was recovered from a human donor with chronic lymphocytic leukemia. The base sequence is TGTGCCAGCACTATGGGGCAGCTCTACGAGCAGTACTTC. This sequence encodes CASTMGQLYEQYF.